Listed here are 18 T cell receptor beta chains from one sample, sequenced in a study of technical replicates of blood from several donors. Sequencing was performed with immunoSEQ multiplex PCR; in TCRdb, only in-frame clones are kept and a portion is missing. The data hold almost 65,000 clones, with approximately 84% observed a single time. The sample was PBMCs. The source of these receptors is a human donor in good health. Some clones in this sample may be carry-over from other donors' samples.

The chain joins TRBV27 to TRBJ2-1, with 10 nucleotides matching TRBD2. V lost 4 bases, J lost 1 base, and 4 bases stayed unmatched. CDR1 and CDR2 (germline): MNHEY, SMNVEV (reference sequence). This CDR3 comprises 16 residues. The CDR3 is CASSSPSGSSYNEQFF. The CDR3 DNA reads TGTGCCAGCAGTTCGCCTAGCGGGAGTTCCTACAATGAGCAGTTCTTC.

The V call is TRBV19, the J call TRBJ1-1; TRBD1 agrees at 11 bases. Germline CDR1 LNHDA, CDR2 SQIVND (reference sequence). Trimming cost V 1 base and J 5 bases; bases outside gene matches: 3. There are 15 residues in the CDR3. CDR3 region: CASSIVGQGATEAFF. The CDR3 coding sequence is TGTGCCAGTAGTATAGTTGGACAGGGGGCGACTGAAGCTTTCTTT.

The chain employs TRBV6-6 and TRBJ2-3; the match to TRBD2 covers 8 bases. Germline CDR1 is MNHNY and CDR2 is SVGAGI (reference sequence). This CDR3 comprises 14 residues. Unmatched junction bases numbered 8, after V lost 10 bases and J lost 2 bases. CDR3: CATRSGTATDTQYF. CDR3 bases: TGTGCCACCCGTAGCGGGACCGCCACAGATACGCAGTATTTT.

V usage is TRBV6-5 and J usage is TRBJ2-7, with 9 nucleotides matching TRBD2. The germline CDR1 and CDR2 sequences are MNHEY and SVGAGI. V was pared by 4 bases and J by 0 bases, with 7 bases of the junction left unmatched. The CDR3 extends over 16 amino acids. CDR3 residues: CASSSRLAASSYEQYF. CDR3 nucleotide sequence: TGTGCCAGCAGTTCCAGACTAGCGGCGAGCTCCTACGAGCAGTACTTC.

The chain links TRBV4-3 to TRBJ2-2, with TRBD1 as a possible D gene (5 bases). This CDR3 contains 15 residues. The germline CDR1 and CDR2 sequences are LGHNA and YSLEER. V was clipped by 0 bases and J by 5 bases, with 10 bases between them. The CDR3 is CASSQDRVGTGELFF. Written as DNA, the CDR3 is TGCGCCAGCAGCCAAGACAGGGTGGGGACCGGGGAGCTGTTTTTT.

V gene TRBV4-2 combines with J gene TRBJ2-7; 10 bases fit TRBD1. The germline gives CDR1 LGHNA, CDR2 YNFKEQ. This CDR3 is 16 amino acids long. V shed 1 base, J shed 3 bases, and the junction held 6 bases outside the gene matches. The CDR3 is CASSQAQGQGIYEQYF. CDR3 nucleotide sequence: TGTGCCAGCAGCCAAGCCCAGGGACAGGGGATCTACGAGCAGTACTTC.

The genes are TRBV5-1 and TRBJ1-1, with 7 positions matching TRBD1. Germline assignment: CDR1 SGHRS and CDR2 YFSETQ. There are 13 residues in the CDR3. J was trimmed by 5 bases and V by 2 bases; bases with no gene match: 3. The CDR3 DNA sequence: TGCGCCAGCAGCTTACTGGACAGGACTGAAGCTTTCTTT. This codes for CASSLLDRTEAFF.

The V gene is TRBV5-6, the J gene TRBJ1-2; perhaps TRBD1 as D (6 bases). Trimming left V 5 bases short and J 8 bases short, with 10 bases between. Germline V gives CDR1 SGHDT, CDR2 YYEEEE. The CDR3 contains 11 residues. CDR3 DNA: TGTGCCAGCAGGGGGGCCTGGGGCTACACCTTC. It is translated as CASRGAWGYTF.

The chain employs TRBV7-2 and TRBJ1-2, with no clear D. The CDR3 extends over 14 amino acids. With 3 bases removed from V and 0 bases from J, the gap between germline ends came to 8 bases. Germline CDR1 SGHTA, CDR2 FQGNSA. The DNA of the CDR3 is TGTGCCAGCAGCTTCTATGAATCTAACTATGGCTACACCTTC. Translation gives CASSFYESNYGYTF. Full variable domain (rest looked up from reference TRBV7-2 and TRBJ1-2): GAGVSQSPSNKVTEKGKDVELRCDPISGHTALYWYRQSLGQGLEFLIYFQGNSAPDKSGLPSDRFSAERTGGSVSTLTIQRTQQEDSAVYLCASSFYESNYGYTFGSGTRLTVV.

This clone was detected only once. The genes are TRBV2 and TRBJ2-2; tentative D call: TRBD2 (5 bases). Trimming took 6 bases from V and 5 from J, leaving 10 bases between them. This CDR3 is 13 amino acids long. Germline V gene sequence: CDR1 SNHLY, CDR2 FYNNEI. The CDR3, as DNA: TGTGCCAGCAGACGGGGTAGTACCGGGGAGCTGTTTTTT. It codes for CASRRGSTGELFF.

The CDR3 DNA reads TGTGCCAGCAGCTTGCTACAGGGGCGTGAGACCCAGTACTTC. Its protein is CASSLLQGRETQYF. The chain is built from TRBV13 and TRBJ2-5, with TRBD1 matching over 7 bases. The germline V gene encodes CDR1 PRHDT and CDR2 FYEKMQ (reference sequence). The CDR3 covers 14 residues. J was trimmed by 5 bases and V by 3 bases; bases with no gene match: 6. Full variable domain (missing parts from reference TRBV13 and TRBJ2-5): AAGVIQSPRHLIKEKRETATLKCYPIPRHDTVYWYQQGPGQDPQFLISFYEKMQSDKGSIPDRFSAQQFSDYHSELNMSSLELGDSALYFCASSLLQGRETQYFGPGTRLLVL.

The genes are TRBV19 and TRBJ1-2; 11 bases match TRBD1. Germline-derived CDR1 and CDR2 are LNHDA and SQIVND (reference sequence). CDR3 length equals 14 residues. The trim removed 6 bases at V and 7 bases at J, leaving 7 bases unmatched. CDR3 region: CASRPRTGGSGYTF. In DNA, the CDR3 is TGTGCCAGTAGGCCTAGGACAGGGGGCTCTGGCTACACCTTC.

The V call is TRBV7-9, the J call TRBJ2-2, with D uncertain. CDR1 and CDR2 from the germline V gene are SEHNR and FQNEAQ (reference sequence). Deletions cut 8 bases from V and 4 bases from J, with 17 bases between. CDR3 size: 15 residues. For the CDR3, the DNA is TGTGCCAGCGAGATCTTCGCGGCCAGCACCGGGGAGCTGTTTTTT. This translates into CASEIFAASTGELFF. The whole variable domain, filled in from reference TRBV7-9 and TRBJ2-2, reads DTGVSQNPRHKITKRGQNVTFRCDPISEHNRLYWYRQTLGQGPEFLTYFQNEAQLEKSRLLSDRFSAERPKGSFSTLEIQRTEQGDSAMYLCASEIFAASTGELFFGEGSRLTVL.

This clone was observed once. The DNA of the CDR3 is TGTGCCAGCAGTGGGGAGGGATACTCTGAAGCTTTCTTT. Translating it yields CASSGEGYSEAFF. The chain joins TRBV6-1 to TRBJ1-1, with D unclear. Trimming stripped 4 bases from V and 6 bases from J, with 12 bases between. This CDR3 spans 13 amino acids. Germline V gene data show CDR1 as MNHNS and CDR2 as SASEGT.

The chain has TRBV27 and TRBJ1-2, with D maybe TRBD1 (5 bases). CDR3 length: 14 amino acids. Germline V gives CDR1 MNHEY, CDR2 SMNVEV (reference sequence). The germline V and J ends were trimmed by 6 bases and 7 bases, with 18 bases remaining between them. CDR3 coding DNA: TGTGCCAGCAGGTCCCCGGGCGGTCAGGGTGGCTACACCTTC. Translated: CASRSPGGQGGYTF.

The chain has TRBV6-6 and TRBJ2-7, with 8 nucleotides matching TRBD2. This CDR3 has 14 amino acids. Germline lookup yields CDR1 MNHNY and CDR2 SVGAGI (reference sequence). V gave up 6 bases and J gave up 2 bases; unmatched junction bases: 6. The CDR3 DNA reads as TGTGCCAGCAGCCCACTAGCGGAGACCTACGAGCAGTACTTC. This gives the protein CASSPLAETYEQYF.

This clone has only a few counts. V is TRBV4-3 and J is TRBJ1-2; maybe TRBD1 (5 bases). The germline V gene has CDR1 LGHNA and CDR2 YSLEER. This CDR3 region has 15 residues. Trimming stripped 3 bases from V and 13 bases from J, with 24 bases between. The CDR3 reads CASSQQGPLRPTFTF. The CDR3 bases are TGCGCCAGCAGCCAGCAGGGTCCCTTACGACCTACTTTCACCTTC.

The V gene is TRBV2, the J gene TRBJ2-1; TRBD1 matches at 10 bases. This CDR3 comprises 15 residues. V lost 6 bases to trimming and J lost 4 bases; unmatched junction nucleotides: 6. CDR1 SNHLY and CDR2 FYNNEI come from the germline V gene. CDR3 protein: CASRETGGEYNEQFF. The CDR3, as DNA: TGTGCCAGCAGGGAGACAGGGGGCGAGTACAATGAGCAGTTCTTC.